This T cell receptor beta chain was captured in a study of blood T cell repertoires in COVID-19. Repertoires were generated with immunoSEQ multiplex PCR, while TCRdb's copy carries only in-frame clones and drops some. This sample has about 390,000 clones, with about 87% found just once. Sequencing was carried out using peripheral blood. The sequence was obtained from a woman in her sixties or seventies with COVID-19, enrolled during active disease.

CDR3 in amino acids: CASSLPTGHETQYF. CDR3 coding DNA: TGTGCCAGCAGCTTACCAACAGGGCACGAGACCCAGTACTTC. V and J are TRBV7-9 and TRBJ2-5; D possibly corresponds to TRBD1 (6 bases). CDR1 SEHNR and CDR2 FQNEAQ come from the germline V gene (reference sequence). Trimming pared 2 bases from V and 5 bases from J, leaving 12 bases between. This CDR3 comprises 14 residues.